This TCR beta chain emerged from a study of blood T cell repertoires in COVID-19. Across the study: Material from acute and convalescent COVID-19 was sourced from the United States, Italy and Spain. The cDNA or gDNA used as material had been derived from T cells, B-cell-depleted T cells, or PBMCs.

Germline CDR1 SGHVS, CDR2 FQNEAQ. CDR3 length: 15 amino acids. The V and J ends lost 6 bases and 5 bases, in that order; junction bases with no gene match: 8. Authors' processing steps: Scientists estimated how many nucleated cells there were by amplifying reference gene primers. Using immunoSEQ multiplex PCR, the repertoire was profiled, and TCRdb retains in-frame clones only, with some absent. From that table come the V and J calls and clone size; the DNA was used to work out D and trimming. The table has some 200,000 clones, over 60% seen once; the top ten hold about 26%. The rearrangement joins TRBV7-8 to TRBJ2-2; 8 bases line up with TRBD2. The source is a woman aged 70-85 years with acute or convalescent COVID-19. Source material: peripheral blood. The CDR3 region is CASSRSGSGTGELFF. The CDR3 region has the DNA TGTGCCAGCAGTCGGAGCGGGAGCGGGACCGGGGAGCTGTTTTTT.